This section outlines one T cell receptor beta chain sequence together with its context. The clone's antigen remains unknown. No per-base quality is available; no much larger clone lies one base away. This entry is derived from a study of graft-versus-host responses after intestinal transplantation (TCRdb year 2021). As for the study more broadly: The transplants that recipients received were multivisceral, liver-intestinal, or isolated intestinal. Alloreactive clones were identified by sequencing pre-transplant mixed lymphocyte reaction products and comparing these products with unstimulated pre-transplant donor and recipient T cells. Graft-versus-host and host-versus-graft alloreactive T cell clones were tracked in the graft, circulation and bone marrow after intestinal transplantation using bulk TCR-beta CDR3 sequencing. A peak of at least 4% donor T cells among recipient peripheral blood mononuclear cells was the definition used for donor T cell macrochimerism. Rather than being sequenced by the commercial service, samples from a few later patients were sequenced in-house on an Illumina MiSeq and processed with MiXCR. Anti-thymocyte globulin induction was given to all recipients, followed by maintenance tacrolimus and steroids for around three years. Of the approximately 25 intestinal transplant recipients enrolled in the cohort, one of whom was a retransplant, a few patients without pretransplant specimens were excluded.

Library preparation was by the immunoSEQ multiplex PCR assay. For most patients, genomic DNA was isolated with the Qiagen DNeasy Blood and Tissue Kit and shipped frozen to Adaptive Biotechnologies for TCR sequencing. Adaptive Biotechnologies carried out high-throughput TCR-beta CDR3 sequencing of genomic DNA for most patients. As for how the authors treated the data: Adaptive's ImmunoSEQ software was the source of the TCR sequencing data for 15 to 20 patients, while three other patients were processed with MiXCR and VDJtools. To correct CD4 versus CD8 sorting errors, sequences present in both subsets at a frequency ratio below 5:1 were removed. CDR3 nucleotide sequences shared by donor and recipient were removed because the origin of these sequences could not be assigned. To count as alloreactive, a clone needed at least 2-fold expansion over unstimulated cells and a minimum CFSE-low frequency of 0.002% (template counts) or 0.001% (read counts). Clones detected in sequenced pre-transplant spleen, lymph node, or MLR CFSE-low populations of the donor or recipient were defined as mappable. The cumulative frequency of alloreactive clones was calculated as a percentage of all sequences, weighted by copy number. TCRdb limited this immuneACCESS table to in-frame rearrangements with V and J called. A share of clones is missing; checked studies link under half to unresolved V genes, and the rest is unexplained. Clone size and V and J calls were adopted from that table, with D and trimming inferred from the DNA. The sample contains roughly 36,000 clones, nearly 95% of them found a single time. The ten largest clonotypes hold around 0.22% of the sample.

What the time point label conveys for this sample: cells obtained before transplantation from donor or recipient. CD3+CD4+ and CD3+CD8+ populations were FACS-sorted from unstimulated pre-transplant donor and recipient cells taken from spleen or lymph nodes. The research as a whole found: Early after transplant, peak levels of circulating GvH clones were found to be associated with declines in HvG clones. The relatively low number and heterogeneity of intestinal transplant patients limited the conclusions. GvH clones were detected in recipient bone marrow, and some of these GvH clones were observed earlier in ileal mucosa or blood, consistent with an intestinal mucosal origin. High GvH to HvG T cell clonal ratios were observed in the allografts of patients with donor T cell macrochimerism.

V loses 7 bases, J loses 4 bases, and the germline ends lie 18 bases apart. The CDR3 has 15 amino acids, counting the end cysteine and phenylalanine. Left in the record is the CDR3 DNA by itself, 45 bases read in frame from the first base. CDR1 and CDR2 are drawn from the germline V gene: MDHEN, SYDVKM. This clonotype was sampled from a human donor who was the organ donor for an intestinal transplant. The material was unstimulated CD8+ T cells sorted from spleen or lymph node cells, obtained before transplant. The rearranged chain carries TRBV28 and TRBJ2-3; the D gene is perhaps TRBD1 or TRBD2, each of them matching over 5 bases. CDR3 sequence: CASTSRVGAADTQYF. The sequenced DNA is TGTGCCAGCACCTCGAGGGTAGGGGCCGCAGATACGCAGTATTTT.